Listed below are T cell receptor beta chains from one sample, sequenced in a study of response to subunit inactivated influenza vaccine. TCRdb processed the RT-PCR reads anew with MiXCR; each CDR3 protein has one entry. Here the sample spans roughly 500,000 distinct CDR3 sequences, 16% being singletons. This sample comprised CD4+ T cells sorted from PBMCs, obtained around 25 months after vaccination. The receptors were sampled from a man aged 50-75 years who received an inactivated influenza vaccine. Both conserved end residues are part of each CDR3. D genes are given only for firm matches. The size field is filled for only some rows; it gives once, few, many or a size class.

clone size	J gene	D gene	CDR3 length	V gene	CDR3 DNA	CDR3 protein
few	TRBJ2-3	.	13	TRBV20-1	TGCAGTGCTAGAGATATAGGGATGGATACGCAGTATTTT	CSARDIGMDTQYF
few	TRBJ1-5	.	14	TRBV20-1	TGCAGTGCTCCCTTGGGGGGGAGCAATCAGCCCCAGCATTTT	CSAPLGGSNQPQHF
few	TRBJ1-4	TRBD1	16	TRBV5-1	TGCGCCAGCAGCGAGGGACAGGGTGTAACTAATGAAAAACTGTTTTTT	CASSEGQGVTNEKLFF
few	TRBJ2-7	.	13	TRBV10-3	TGTGCCATCAGTAATGGGGCGACTGACGAGCAGTACTTC	CAISNGATDEQYF
few	TRBJ2-5	.	13	TRBV11-2	TGTGCCAGCAGCCCCCCGGCAACAGAGACCCAGTACTTC	CASSPPATETQYF
.	TRBJ1-4	.	13	TRBV29-1	TGCAGCGTTAAGGGCAGGCTTAATGAAAAACTGTTTTTT	CSVKGRLNEKLFF
.	TRBJ2-1	.	13	TRBV20-1	TGCAGTGCTGGGGCTGCTTGGGGAAATGAGCAGTTCTTC	CSAGAAWGNEQFF
.	TRBJ1-1	.	14	TRBV27	TGTGCCAGCAGTTTACGGGAACGTAGCACTGAAGCTTTCTTT	CASSLRERSTEAFF
few	TRBJ2-3	TRBD2	15	TRBV4-3	TGCGCCAGCAGCCCGCGGGGGGGAAACACAGATACGCAGTATTTT	CASSPRGGNTDTQYF
few	TRBJ2-2	.	12	TRBV6-2/TRBV6-3	TGTGCCAGCAGGGACCCCACCGGGGAGCTGTTTTTT	CASRDPTGELFF
many	TRBJ2-1	.	15	TRBV18	TGTGCCAGCTCACCGGAAGACACTGGGCCACATGAGCAGTTCTTC	CASSPEDTGPHEQFF
.	TRBJ2-5	.	11	TRBV5-1	TGCGCCAGCAGCTTGACGGGGACCCAGTACTTC	CASSLTGTQYF
.	TRBJ2-1	TRBD2	14	TRBV10-3	TGTGCCATCAGAAGCGGGAGGACCGACAATGAGCAGTTCTTC	CAIRSGRTDNEQFF
.	TRBJ2-5	TRBD2	15	TRBV14	TGTGCCAGCAGCCAAGCATCAGCGGGGCAAGAGACCCAGTACTTC	CASSQASAGQETQYF
.	TRBJ2-4	.	16	TRBV27	TGTGCCAGCACCTCCTTCAGAACAGGGAGAAAAAACATTCAGTACTTC	CASTSFRTGRKNIQYF